A single sample gave rise to the 27 T cell receptor beta chains below, sequenced in a study of monozygotic twins with inflammatory bowel disease. For each CDR3 protein, TCRdb gives one entry from its re-call of the 5' RACE reads, without DNA. This listing includes under 150,000 distinct CDR3 sequences. The sample was blood. The receptor set was obtained from a human donor with ulcerative colitis or Crohn's disease, or a healthy co-twin of an affected twin (not recorded which).

The gene calls are TRBV11-1 and TRBJ2-1. CDR1 is SGHAT, CDR2 FQDESV, per germline (reference sequence). The CDR3 is 14 amino acids. CDR3: CASSLVSSYNEQFF. The whole variable domain, filled in from reference TRBV11-1 and TRBJ2-1, reads EAEVAQSPRYKITEKSQAVAFWCDPISGHATLYWYRQILGQGPELLVQFQDESVVDDSQLPKDRFSAERLKGVDSTLKIQPAELGDSAMYLCASSLVSSYNEQFFGPGTRLTVL.

V usage is TRBV5-6 and J usage is TRBJ2-7; TCRdb selects TRBD1, and the lack of DNA leaves this call unchecked. Germline values: CDR1 SGHDT, CDR2 YYEEEE. The CDR3 totals 15 residues. The CDR3 protein is CASSLGGVRFYEQYF.

V gene TRBV12-3 or TRBV12-4 combines with J gene TRBJ1-3; the TCRdb call, TRBD1, lacks DNA for checking. The CDR3 contains 17 residues. CDR3 region: CASSPLDSPRSGNTIYF.

V and J are TRBV7-9 and TRBJ2-5; TCRdb proposes TRBD1, but this gene call is untestable without DNA. Germline values: CDR1 SEHNR, CDR2 FQNEAQ (reference sequence). The CDR3 extends over 14 amino acids. The chain's CDR3 is CASSSTDRVETQYF.

The rearrangement joins TRBV12-3 or TRBV12-4 to TRBJ2-7; the D call of TRBD2 rests on TCRdb alone, since no DNA is present to check it. The CDR3 is made up of 15 amino acids. This CDR3 reads CASSLGRLAGDEQYF.

J is TRBJ2-7 and V is TRBV5-1; TCRdb's D gene call, TRBD1, goes unchecked for lack of DNA. CDR1 SGHRS and CDR2 YFSETQ come from the germline V gene. This CDR3 comprises 14 residues. The CDR3 reads CASSGTSAGYEQYF. Drawing the rest from reference TRBV5-1 and TRBJ2-7, the complete variable domain is KAGVTQTPRYLIKTRGQQVTLSCSPISGHRSVSWYQQTPGQGLQFLFEYFSETQRNKGNFPGRFSGRQFSNSRSEMNVSTLELGDSALYLCASSGTSAGYEQYFGPGTRLTVT.

The V and J genes are TRBV6-5 and TRBJ2-1; the TCRdb call, TRBD1, lacks DNA for checking. CDR3 size: 14 residues. CDR1 is MNHEY and CDR2 is SVGAGI in the germline V gene. The CDR3 protein is CASSYYEGGNEQFF.

The J gene is TRBJ2-1, the V gene TRBV10-2. Germline CDR1 reads WSHSY; CDR2 reads SAAADI. This CDR3 is built from 13 residues. The CDR3 is CASSQITHNEQFF.

This clonotype shows up as medium-sized by frequency. The chain carries TRBV20-1 and TRBJ2-1. Germline loops: CDR1 DFQATT, CDR2 SNEGSKA (reference sequence). CDR3 length: 14 amino acids. CDR3: CSARRSGLGNEQFF.

The V call is TRBV10-3, the J call TRBJ2-7; the TCRdb call, TRBD2, lacks DNA for checking. The germline V gene encodes CDR1 ENHRY and CDR2 SYGVKD. CDR3 length: 15 residues. CDR3 in amino acids: CAIKDPGGGSYEQYF.

The chain employs TRBV10-3 and TRBJ2-7; TCRdb's D gene call, TRBD1, goes unchecked for lack of DNA. Germline V gene data show CDR1 as ENHRY and CDR2 as SYGVKD. The CDR3 extends over 19 amino acids. CDR3 in amino acids: CAISESQGASEIVSYEQYF.

The V call is TRBV19, the J call TRBJ2-7. The CDR3 spans 16 residues. Germline loops: CDR1 LNHDA, CDR2 SQIVND (reference sequence). This chain's CDR3 is CASSITGRYETYEQYF.

V and J are TRBV5-1 and TRBJ2-3; without DNA, the TCRdb call of TRBD1 cannot be checked. The CDR3 contains 17 residues. CDR1 is SGHRS, CDR2 YFSETQ, per germline. This CDR3 is CASSLALGGGLTDTQYF.

This rearrangement joins TRBV11-2 to TRBJ2-3; the TRBD2 assignment by TCRdb is unverifiable without DNA. Looked up from germline, CDR1 is SGHAT and CDR2 is FQNNGV. CDR3 length: 16 residues. CDR3 sequence: CASSLDLGFGGDTQYF.

V gene TRBV6-2 or TRBV6-3 combines with J gene TRBJ2-7; the D call of TRBD1 rests on TCRdb alone, since no DNA is present to check it. CDR3 length: 14 residues. Germline V CDR1 and CDR2: MNHEY, SVGEGT. Here the CDR3 reads CASSNLGQTYEQYF.

This chain connects TRBV4-3 to TRBJ2-1; TCRdb lists TRBD1, though no DNA is available to test this call. Per germline, CDR1 LGHNA and CDR2 YSLEER. The CDR3 covers 14 residues. CDR3 protein: CASSLAGAYNEQFF.

CDR3: CASSGDSINEKLFF. The gene calls are TRBV6-1 and TRBJ1-4; there is no DNA to check the TCRdb D call of TRBD1. The V gene's germline CDR1 is MNHNS and CDR2 SASEGT. This CDR3 has 14 residues.

This chain connects TRBV29-1 to TRBJ1-1; TCRdb gives TRBD1 as the D gene, but with no DNA this cannot be confirmed. Germline CDR1 and CDR2: SQVTM and ANQGSEA. This CDR3 contains 15 residues. The CDR3 protein is CSVEHPDLGVTEAFF.

V is TRBV5-5 and J is TRBJ2-1; the TCRdb D gene call, TRBD2, has no DNA to confirm it. The length of the CDR3 is 14 residues. The germline V gene encodes CDR1 SGHKS and CDR2 YYEKEE (reference sequence). The CDR3 sequence: CASRLAGGPNEQFF.

The V and J genes are TRBV20-1 and TRBJ1-4; the TCRdb D gene call, TRBD1, has no DNA to confirm it. The CDR3 is made up of 14 amino acids. Germline V gives CDR1 DFQATT, CDR2 SNEGSKA (reference sequence). The CDR3 sequence is CSAVPGQGPPKLFF.

The chain has TRBV10-3 and TRBJ2-7; no DNA is available, so the TRBD1 call from TCRdb remains unchecked. This CDR3 is built from 14 residues. Germline CDR1 reads ENHRY; CDR2 reads SYGVKD. CDR3 amino acids: CAIREPGQGLDQYF.

The rearrangement uses TRBV28 and TRBJ2-7; the D call from TCRdb, TRBD1, cannot be confirmed without DNA. The germline V gene encodes CDR1 MDHEN and CDR2 SYDVKM. This CDR3 is built from 14 residues. CDR3 region: CASSLVRGKYEQYF. The full variable domain, rest sourced from reference TRBV28 and TRBJ2-7, is DVKVTQSSRYLVKRTGEKVFLECVQDMDHENMFWYRQDPGLGLRLIYFSYDVKMKEKGDIPEGYSVSREKKERFSLILESASTNQTSMYLCASSLVRGKYEQYFGPGTRLTVT.

This chain links TRBV7-2 with TRBJ1-1. CDR3 length: 13 amino acids. CDR1 SGHTA and CDR2 FQGNSA come from the germline V gene. CDR3: CASSLMGDTEAFF.

This chain's CDR3 is CASSLGQGAHSPLHF. V usage is TRBV7-9 and J usage is TRBJ1-6; the TRBD1 assignment by TCRdb is unverifiable without DNA. Germline V gives CDR1 SEHNR, CDR2 FQNEAQ (reference sequence). The CDR3 spans 15 residues.

The chain uses TRBV20-1 and TRBJ1-1. Germline CDR1 and CDR2: DFQATT and SNEGSKA (reference sequence). The CDR3 is 11 amino acids. The CDR3 sequence is CSETGNTEAFF.

The chain uses TRBV7-6 and TRBJ1-5; the TCRdb call, TRBD1, lacks DNA for checking. Germline lookup yields CDR1 SGHVS and CDR2 FNYEAQ. The CDR3 is 16 residues long. CDR3 sequence: CASSLQGAPSNQPQHF.

The genes are TRBV5-1 and TRBJ2-5; checking the TCRdb D call of TRBD2 is not possible without DNA. The CDR3 is 15 residues long. Germline loops: CDR1 SGHRS, CDR2 YFSETQ. CDR3 sequence: CASSSGTSVRETQYF. The full variable domain, with the rest looked up from reference TRBV5-1 and TRBJ2-5, is KAGVTQTPRYLIKTRGQQVTLSCSPISGHRSVSWYQQTPGQGLQFLFEYFSETQRNKGNFPGRFSGRQFSNSRSEMNVSTLELGDSALYLCASSSGTSVRETQYFGPGTRLLVL.